Here is one T cell receptor (beta chain) with its context. The target antigen is unknown. This entry belongs to a study of cytomegalovirus exposure and HLA in healthy donors. General study results and limits: The authors excluded some V segments, including TRBV6-2 and TRBV6-3, as indistinguishable. The majority of CMV-associated TCR beta chains were reported as apparently HLA-restricted in a later analysis.

Primers included in the PCR were 60 Vbeta and 13 Jbeta primers. TCRdb keeps only in-frame clones here, not all; method: immunoSEQ multiplex PCR. The sample lists approximately 190,000 clones, about four fifths occurring once. CDR3 length equals 13 residues. Germline V gives CDR1 SNHLY, CDR2 FYNNEI. The J segment lost 5 bases and the V segment lost 10 bases, leaving 7 bases of the junction unmatched. Healthy bone marrow donors formed the donor group. The sequencing input was PBMCs. The receptor's source is a woman aged 25 to 39 in good health and CMV-seropositive. The gene calls are TRBV2 and TRBJ2-5; 10 nucleotides match TRBD1. The CDR3 bases are TGTGCCACTGGGACAGGGGATTTGGAGACCCAGTACTTC. This encodes CATGTGDLETQYF. Together with reference TRBV2 and TRBJ2-5, the CDR3 gives the full variable domain: EPEVTQTPSHQVTQMGQEVILRCVPISNHLYFYWYRQILGQKVEFLVSFYNNEISEKSEIFDDQFSVERPDGSNFTLKIRSTKLEDSAMYFCATGTGDLETQYFGPGTRLLVL.